A selection of T cell receptor beta chains follows, all from one sample in a study of Ad26.COV2.S vaccination and SARS-CoV-2 variants. Clones were sequenced by immunoSEQ multiplex PCR, and TCRdb holds only the in-frame ones, with some missing. Of about 400,000 clones in the sample, about four fifths were seen once. This specimen consisted of peripheral blood, obtained in a trial of Ad26.COV2.S vaccine versus placebo. The source is a person aged 18-65 years who received the Ad26.COV2.S COVID-19 vaccine or a placebo. CDR3s include the opening cysteine and the closing phenylalanine or tryptophan. D genes are given only for firm matches.

J | length | D | V | CDR3 | DNA
TRBJ2-5 | 14 | NA | TRBV5-1 | CASIGPGQQETQYF | TGCGCCAGCATAGGTCCCGGACAGCAAGAGACCCAGTACTTC
TRBJ1-2 | 13 | NA | TRBV4-3 | CASSQDRLYGYTF | TGCGCCAGCAGCCAGGACCGACTCTATGGCTACACCTTC
TRBJ2-7 | 13 | TRBD1 | TRBV10-1 | CASRDRSSYEQYF | TGCGCCAGCAGGGACAGGAGTTCCTACGAGCAGTACTTC
TRBJ2-2 | 14 | NA | TRBV10-2 | CASRDLSNTGELFF | TGCGCCAGCAGGGATCTTTCTAACACCGGGGAGCTGTTTTTT
TRBJ2-1 | 12 | NA | TRBV27 | CASSLEVFEQFF | TGTGCCAGCAGTCTGGAAGTTTTTGAGCAGTTCTTC
TRBJ2-7 | 14 | TRBD1 | TRBV6-5 | CASRPGQYSYEQYF | TGTGCCAGCCGACCGGGACAGTACTCCTACGAGCAGTACTTC
TRBJ1-1 | 19 | TRBD1 | TRBV4-3 | CASSQDIFRPGQGNTEAFF | TGCGCCAGCAGCCAAGACATTTTTCGTCCGGGACAGGGGAACACTGAAGCTTTCTTT
TRBJ1-2 | 13 | NA | TRBV4-2 | CASSQQRGSGYTF | TGTGCCAGCAGCCAACAGAGGGGGTCGGGCTACACCTTC
TRBJ1-1 | 15 | NA | TRBV28 | CASSSLTGRGTEAFF | TGTGCCAGCAGCTCTCTTACAGGTCGGGGGACTGAAGCTTTCTTT
TRBJ2-2 | 13 | NA | TRBV5-6 | CASSVPLTGELFF | TGTGCCAGCAGCGTTCCGTTGACCGGGGAGCTGTTTTTT